A selection of T cell receptor beta chains follows, all from one sample in a study of PD-L1 blockade in urothelial cancer. Method: immunoSEQ multiplex PCR; TCRdb's copy keeps in-frame clones and lacks some. The sample holds 60,000 to 80,000 clones, 88% seen once. The source was PBMCs, collected around atezolizumab (anti-PD-L1) treatment. The receptors were sampled from a man in his 60s with urothelial cancer. Both conserved end residues are part of each CDR3. D genes are given only for firm matches. Clone size is given for some rows only: seen once, a few or many times, or a class if the clone is expanded.

>-|-|TRBJ2-5|TRBV7-2|13
CASSLNRKETQYF
TGTGCCAGCAGCTTAAACAGAAAAGAGACCCAGTACTTC
>TRBD2|-|TRBJ2-5|TRBV6-6|16
CASSYWASGRQETQYF
TGTGCCAGCAGTTACTGGGCTAGCGGACGCCAAGAGACCCAGTACTTC
>-|-|TRBJ2-1|TRBV9|16
CASTPGVYVSYNEQFF
TGTGCCAGCACCCCCGGAGTGTATGTCTCCTACAATGAGCAGTTCTTC
>-|-|TRBJ1-1|TRBV7-8|14
CASSSRSVYTEAFF
TGTGCCAGCAGCTCCCGCAGTGTCTACACTGAAGCTTTCTTT
>TRBD1|-|TRBJ1-3|TRBV29-1|14
CSVDGQGEGNTIYF
TGCAGCGTTGATGGGCAGGGGGAGGGAAACACCATATATTTT
>-|-|TRBJ2-7|TRBV28|15
CASSLRTVLSYEQYF
TGTGCCAGCAGTTTACGGACAGTCCTTTCCTACGAGCAGTACTTC
>TRBD1|-|TRBJ1-2|TRBV19|13
CASSRQGAVGYTF
TGTGCCAGTTCAAGACAGGGGGCGGTCGGCTACACCTTC
>TRBD1|-|TRBJ1-2|TRBV27|19
CASSPGGDRKTIIYYGYTF
TGTGCCAGCAGTCCCGGGGGGGACAGAAAGACGATTATATACTATGGCTACACCTTC
>TRBD1|once|TRBJ2-7|TRBV19|14
CASSIQGAGYEQYF
TGTGCCAGTAGCATACAGGGGGCAGGCTACGAGCAGTACTTC
>-|-|TRBJ2-5|TRBV7-3|15
CASSVMGTPEETQYF
TGTGCCAGCAGCGTAATGGGCACCCCTGAAGAGACCCAGTACTTC
>-|-|TRBJ2-7|TRBV28|14
CASSLPGDTYEQYF
TGTGCCAGCAGTCTACCGGGAGACACCTACGAGCAGTACTTC